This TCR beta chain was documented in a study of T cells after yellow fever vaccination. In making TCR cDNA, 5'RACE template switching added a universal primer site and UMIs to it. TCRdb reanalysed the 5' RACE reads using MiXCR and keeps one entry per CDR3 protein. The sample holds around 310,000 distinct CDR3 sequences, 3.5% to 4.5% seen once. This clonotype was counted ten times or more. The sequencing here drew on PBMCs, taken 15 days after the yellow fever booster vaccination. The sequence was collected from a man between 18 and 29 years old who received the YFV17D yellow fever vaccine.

This CDR3 is CASNLGPAPYNEQFF. DNA for the CDR3: TGTGCCAGCAATCTCGGTCCCGCCCCCTACAATGAGCAGTTCTTC. The V call is TRBV6-2 or TRBV6-3, the J call TRBJ2-1; no reliable D call. The germline V and J ends were trimmed by 7 bases and 2 bases, with 15 bases remaining between them. CDR1 and CDR2 from the germline V gene are MNHEY and SVGEGT. The CDR3 consists of 15 residues.